This T cell receptor (beta chain) came from a study of blood T cell repertoires in COVID-19. Germline CDR1 is SGHTA and CDR2 is FQGNSA. There are 17 residues in the CDR3. V was clipped by 1 base and J by 0 bases, with 13 bases between them. Authors' processing steps: Amplifying reference gene primers gave estimates of nucleated cell counts. Produced via immunoSEQ multiplex PCR; TCRdb's table is partial and in-frame only. V and J calls and clone size are those listed in that table; D and trimming were worked out from the DNA. The table shows 25,000 to 30,000 clones, with about nine tenths occurring only once.

This TCR came from a human donor in a cohort sampled during active COVID-19. The donor label of this sample is uncertain. The chain is built from TRBV7-2 and TRBJ1-5; D gene unclear. The sequencing sample was made of peripheral blood. CDR3 loop: CASSLDRGSYSNQPQHF. As DNA, the CDR3 is TGTGCCAGCAGCTTAGACCGCGGCAGCTATAGCAATCAGCCCCAGCATTTT.